This T cell receptor (beta chain) was captured in a study of T-cell reconstitution after alpha-beta-depleted transplantation in children. Study findings and constraints: TCRbeta diversity was high at day 60 in some patients (a result of surviving recipient T cells and thymic progenitors). Diversity and T-cell counts at one year after transplant derived mostly from new T cells. Expanded graft clones, several hundred of them, were reportedly the source of alpha-beta T cells about two months after transplant.

This clonotype showed up many times. The antigen is not known. Unique molecular identifiers were built into the TCRbeta library. TCRdb processed the PCR reads anew with MiXCR; each CDR3 protein has one entry. The table has under 850,000 distinct CDR3 sequences, around 13% seen once. This CDR3 comprises 16 residues. Germline CDR1 reads SGHRS; CDR2 reads YFSETQ. V gave up 5 bases and J gave up 6 bases; unmatched junction bases: 10. The source is a girl aged 2 to 10 with congenital amegakaryocytic thrombocytopenia, due to receive a stem cell transplant. The V gene is TRBV5-1, the J gene TRBJ2-2; 10 positions agree with TRBD2. This material consisted of PBMCs, taken before TCRalphabeta/CD19-depleted stem cell transplant. The CDR3 is CASRSILAGLAGELFF. The DNA of the CDR3 is TGCGCCAGCAGATCTATACTAGCGGGATTAGCCGGGGAGCTGTTTTTT.